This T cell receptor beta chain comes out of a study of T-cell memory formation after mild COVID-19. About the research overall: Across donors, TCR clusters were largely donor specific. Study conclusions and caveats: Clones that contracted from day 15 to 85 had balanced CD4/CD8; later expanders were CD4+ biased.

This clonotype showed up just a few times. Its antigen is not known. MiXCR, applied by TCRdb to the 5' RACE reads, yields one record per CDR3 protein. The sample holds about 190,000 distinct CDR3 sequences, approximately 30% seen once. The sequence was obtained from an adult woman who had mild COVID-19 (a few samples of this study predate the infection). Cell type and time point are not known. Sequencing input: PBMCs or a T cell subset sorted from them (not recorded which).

The CDR3, as DNA: TGCGCCAGCAGCTCCAGGGATTTGAACACCGGGGAGCTGTTTTTT. Protein: CASSSRDLNTGELFF. J is TRBJ2-2 and V is TRBV5-1; D is possibly TRBD1 (5 bases). Deletions cut 3 bases from V and 1 base from J, with 10 bases between. Germline assignment: CDR1 SGHRS and CDR2 YFSETQ. The CDR3 runs 15 residues.